This T cell receptor beta chain was found in a study of T cells in women clearing cervical HPV infection. Comments on this clone: The CDR3 end is not reached by the read, which stops 3 residues before it; the germline J gene fills it in.

The CDR3 length is 15 residues. CDR1 is LNHDA, CDR2 SQIVND, per germline (reference sequence). The V end was cut by 3 bases, the J end by 4 bases, with 15 bases between. Produced via immunoSEQ multiplex PCR; TCRdb's table is partial and in-frame only. The table for this sample gives under 30,000 clones. This clonotype was obtained from a woman aged 18-70 years with a cervical HPV16 infection that either progressed to CIN3+ or cleared (not recorded which). The chain joins TRBV19 to TRBJ1-2; tentatively, D is TRBD1 (6 bases). Sequenced: blood buffy coat. The CDR3 loop reads CASSMGQVRVYGYTF. The CDR3 DNA, read in part, is TGTGCCAGTAGTATGGGACAAGTAAGAGTCTATGGC.